The T cell receptor (beta chain) described here comes from a study of T-cell memory formation after mild COVID-19. As for the study in general: There were largely donor-specific TCR clusters. General study findings and limits: That cross-reactive memory joined was suggested by some responding clones appearing in pre-infection memory.

TCRdb recomputed calls from the 5' RACE reads with MiXCR, one row per CDR3 protein. The sample has over 500,000 distinct CDR3 sequences; 17% are singletons. Trimming pared 1 base from V and 7 bases from J, leaving 13 bases between. The CDR3 is made up of 14 amino acids. Per germline, CDR1 SEHNR and CDR2 FQNEAQ (reference sequence). This clonotype was seen a handful of times. The antigen remains unidentified. The sample was PBMCs or a T cell subset sorted from them (not recorded which). V and J are TRBV7-9 and TRBJ1-2; D is ambiguous. The TCR sequence derives from an adult woman who had mild COVID-19 (a few samples of this study predate the infection). Cell type and time point are not known. CDR3 DNA sequence: TGTGCCAGCAGCTTAGAACGGGCAGCGGGTGGCTACACCTTC. This codes for CASSLERAAGGYTF.